The clone carrying this T cell receptor beta chain was counted at least ten times. The target antigen is unknown. TCRdb independently ran MiXCR on the reads; one entry per CDR3 protein. This table holds 310,000 or so distinct CDR3 sequences, 20% to 30% found once. This record comes from a study of T cell repertoires in cytomegalovirus infection. Germline V gene sequence: CDR1 LNHDA, CDR2 SQIVND (reference sequence). The trim removed 10 bases at V and 0 bases at J, leaving 12 bases unmatched. CDR3 length: 17 amino acids. This sample comprised cultured PBMCs, obtained from culture after CMV antigen stimulation. The chain recombines TRBV19 with TRBJ2-3; 11 nucleotides match TRBD2. The sequence was collected from a human donor in good health (CMV status not recorded). Some clones in this sample may be carry-over from other donors' samples. In nucleotides, the CDR3 is TGTGCCACAAAATCGAGACTAGCGGGATCAAGCACAGATACGCAGTATTTT. It is translated as CATKSRLAGSSTDTQYF.